This T cell receptor beta chain was recovered during a study of OX40 agonist ivuxolimab in advanced cancers. TCRdb keeps only in-frame clones here, not all; method: immunoSEQ multiplex PCR. The sample includes roughly 55,000 clones, about 90% of them seen just once. Trimming removed 5 bases from V and 4 bases from J, with 17 bases in between. Germline V CDR1 and CDR2: MDHEN, SYDVKM. The CDR3 has 15 residues. The source of this sequence is an adult with an advanced solid tumor such as melanoma, head and neck, liver or kidney cancer. The chain recombines TRBV28 with TRBJ1-2, with D unclear. The sequencing here drew on CD4+ or CD8+ T cells sorted from blood, taken in a trial of the OX40 agonist ivuxolimab. CDR3 nucleotide sequence: TGTGCCAGCAGTCTCCCGAGAGGGATGGGCTATGGCTACACCTTC. Translation: CASSLPRGMGYGYTF.